The T cell receptor beta chain under discussion was sequenced for a study of control samples from healthy donors and cancer patients (dated by TCRdb to the early 2020s). For this clone: No antigen is known for it. Per-base qualities were not stored, and no clone one base away is much larger.

Libraries were made using the immunoSEQ multiplex PCR assay. TCRdb holds this immuneACCESS table with in-frame rearrangements only. Some clones are missing; in checked studies, unresolved V genes explain under half, and the rest has no known cause. The sample has about 160,000 clones on record, around 95% of them singletons. 8.5% of the sample is in the top ten clones. Spanning cysteine to phenylalanine, the CDR3 consists of 16 amino acids. The CDR3 DNA has 48 bases and is translated from base 1. CDR1 and CDR2 (KGHSH, LQKENI) derive from the germline V gene. Trimming removed 3 bases from V and 0 bases from J; the gene matches leave 4 bases unexplained.

The sequenced sample consisted of blood. The sequence links TRBV18 to TRBJ2-7; 11 central bases correspond to TRBD2. The origin of this receptor is a woman in her thirties or forties in good health. The bases read TGTGCCAGCTCACCCGGTCTAGCGGGAGGCTCCTACGAGCAGTACTTC. Its translation is CASSPGLAGGSYEQYF. With the portions outside the CDR3 filled from the reference TRBV18 and TRBJ2-7 genes, the complete variable region becomes NAGVMQNPRHLVRRRGQEARLRCSPMKGHSHVYWYRQLPEEGLKFMVYLQKENIIDESGMPKERFSAEFPKEGPSILRIQQVVRGDSAAYFCASSPGLAGGSYEQYFGPGTRLTVT.